This entry describes one TCR beta chain. The data are from a study of blood T cell repertoires in COVID-19. Study in general: COVID-19 samples from acute and convalescent phases originated in the United States, Italy and Spain.

J gave up 6 bases and V 1 base, and 6 bases lay outside the gene matches. CDR1 is MGHRA, CDR2 YSYEKL, per germline. The CDR3 spans 15 residues. Per the study methods: Quantification of nucleated cells was approximated via reference gene primer amplification. TCRdb's table, derived via immunoSEQ multiplex PCR, lists solely in-frame clones and lacks some. That table is the source of V, J and clone size, and D and trimming were worked out from the DNA. The table records about 150,000 clones, nearly 80% of them present only once. This TCR came from a man older than 75 with acute or convalescent COVID-19. The specimen sequenced was peripheral blood. The gene calls are TRBV4-1 and TRBJ2-7; 10 bases align to TRBD1. The CDR3 nucleotides read TGCGCCAGCAGCCAAGGGGGACAGGGGAAGGGCGAGCAGTACTTC. It encodes CASSQGGQGKGEQYF.